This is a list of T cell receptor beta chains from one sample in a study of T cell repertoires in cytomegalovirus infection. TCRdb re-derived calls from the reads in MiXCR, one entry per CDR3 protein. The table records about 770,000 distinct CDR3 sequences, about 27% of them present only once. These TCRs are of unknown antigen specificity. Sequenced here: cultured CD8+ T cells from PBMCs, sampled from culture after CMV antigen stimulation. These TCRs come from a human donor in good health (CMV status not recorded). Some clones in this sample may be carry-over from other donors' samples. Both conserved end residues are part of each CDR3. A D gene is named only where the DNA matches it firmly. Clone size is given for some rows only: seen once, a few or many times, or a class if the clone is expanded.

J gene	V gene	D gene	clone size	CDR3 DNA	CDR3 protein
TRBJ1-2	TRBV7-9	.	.	TGTGCCAGCAGCGGGGGGGGACACCTCAATAACTATGGCTACACCTTC	CASSGGGHLNNYGYTF
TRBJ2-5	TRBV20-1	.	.	TGCAGTGCTAGAGAGGAAGACCAAGAGACCCAGTACTTC	CSAREEDQETQYF
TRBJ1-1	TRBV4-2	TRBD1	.	TGTGCCAGCAGCCCTGCCACGGGTAGACAGGGTCCTGAAGCTTTCTTT	CASSPATGRQGPEAFF
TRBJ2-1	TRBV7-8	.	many	TGTGCCAGCGGAGGACAGTCCTCCTACAATGAGCAGTTCTTC	CASGGQSSYNEQFF
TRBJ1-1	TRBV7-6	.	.	TGTGCCAGCAGCGGCAGCGCGGGATTGAACACTGAAGCTTTCTTT	CASSGSAGLNTEAFF
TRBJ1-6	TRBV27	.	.	TGTGCCAGCAGTCTACGGTTTAGTCGGGGGTCCTATAATTCACCCCTCCACTTT	CASSLRFSRGSYNSPLHF
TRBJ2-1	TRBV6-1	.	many	TGTGCCAGCAGTGAAGGGATTGCTTCCTACAATGAGCAGTTCTTC	CASSEGIASYNEQFF
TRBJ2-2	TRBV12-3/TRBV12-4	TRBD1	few	TGTGCCAGCAGTTTCTTCGGACAGGGGGCGAAGATCGGGGAGCTGTTTTTT	CASSFFGQGAKIGELFF
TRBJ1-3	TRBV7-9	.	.	TGTGCCATCAGACGATTGGAGGGATCTGGAAACACCATATATTTT	CAIRRLEGSGNTIYF
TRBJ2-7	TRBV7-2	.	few	TGTGCCAGCAGCTTAGTTGGGACCCCGATCGAGCAGTACTTC	CASSLVGTPIEQYF
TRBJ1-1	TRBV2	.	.	TGTGCCAGCAGTGACTGGGACGGCACTGAAGCTTTCTTT	CASSDWDGTEAFF
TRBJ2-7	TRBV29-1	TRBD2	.	TGCAGCGTTGAAGGTGGGGAGGGCTACGAGCAGTACTTC	CSVEGGEGYEQYF
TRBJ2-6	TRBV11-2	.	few	TGTGCCAGCAGCTCCTGGACGGCCGGGGCCAACGTCCTGACTTTC	CASSSWTAGANVLTF
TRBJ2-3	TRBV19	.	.	TGTGCCAGTAGTTTGACAGGACATCGCACAGATACGCAGTATTTT	CASSLTGHRTDTQYF
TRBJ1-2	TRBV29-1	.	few	TGCAGCGTTGAAGATCTTGAGGGTGGCTATGGCTACACCTTC	CSVEDLEGGYGYTF
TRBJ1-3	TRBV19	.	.	TGTGCCAGTATTAACCCGGGCCGCTCTGGAAACACCATATATTTT	CASINPGRSGNTIYF
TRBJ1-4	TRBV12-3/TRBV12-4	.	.	TGTGCCAGCAGTTTAGCGGGGCGGGTACGGGAAAAACTGTTTTTT	CASSLAGRVREKLFF
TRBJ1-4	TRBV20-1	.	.	TGCAGTGCCTTAGACCTAGAAAAACTGTTTTTT	CSALDLEKLFF
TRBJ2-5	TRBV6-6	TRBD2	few	TGTGCCAGCAGTTACACCGAGCGGGGACGGCAAGAGACCCAGTACTTC	CASSYTERGRQETQYF
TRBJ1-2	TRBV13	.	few	TGTGCCAGCAGCCCAGGACTATCCTCTAACTATGGCTACACCTTC	CASSPGLSSNYGYTF
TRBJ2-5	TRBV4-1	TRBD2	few	TGCGCCAGCAGCCAAGCTTTAGCGGGTCCCGAGACCCAGTACTTC	CASSQALAGPETQYF
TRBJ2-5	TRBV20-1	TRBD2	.	TGCAGTGCTAGATCCCGGGCGGGACTATTGAAAGAGACCCAGTACTTC	CSARSRAGLLKETQYF
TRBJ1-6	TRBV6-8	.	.	TGTGCCAGCAGCTACCCTCGCGGACTTTATAATTCACCCCTCCACTTT	CASSYPRGLYNSPLHF
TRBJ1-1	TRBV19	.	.	TGTGCCAGTAGTCTCGGCGGGCTATTCACTGAAGCTTTCTTT	CASSLGGLFTEAFF
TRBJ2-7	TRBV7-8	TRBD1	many	TGTGCCAGCAGCTTTGCGGACAGGACCAGCTCCTACGAGCAGTACTTC	CASSFADRTSSYEQYF
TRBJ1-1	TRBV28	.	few	TGTGCCAGCAGTTTGGTCGGGGGGTTCGCTGAAGCTTTCTTT	CASSLVGGFAEAFF